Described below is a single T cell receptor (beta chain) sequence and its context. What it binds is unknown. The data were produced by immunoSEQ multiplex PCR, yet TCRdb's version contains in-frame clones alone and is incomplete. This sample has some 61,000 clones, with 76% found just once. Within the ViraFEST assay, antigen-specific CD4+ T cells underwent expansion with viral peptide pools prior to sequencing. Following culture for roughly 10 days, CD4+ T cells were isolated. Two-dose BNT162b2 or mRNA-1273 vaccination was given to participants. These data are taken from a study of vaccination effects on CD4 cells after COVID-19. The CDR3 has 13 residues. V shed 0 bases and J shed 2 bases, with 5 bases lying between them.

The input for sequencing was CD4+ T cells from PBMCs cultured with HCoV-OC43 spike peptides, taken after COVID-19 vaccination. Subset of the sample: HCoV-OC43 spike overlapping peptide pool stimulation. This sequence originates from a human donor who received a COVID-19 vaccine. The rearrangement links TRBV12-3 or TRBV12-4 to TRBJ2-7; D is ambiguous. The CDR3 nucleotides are TGTGCCAGCAGTTTAGCTAACACCTACGAGCAGTACGTC. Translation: CASSLANTYEQYV.